Each of the 25 T cell receptor beta chains below was sequenced from the same sample in a study of blood T cell repertoires in COVID-19. Sequencing was performed with immunoSEQ multiplex PCR; in TCRdb, only in-frame clones are kept and a portion is missing. The data show about 240,000 clones, about 80% seen once. Sequencing input: peripheral blood. Receptors were obtained from a man aged 25 to 45 who had recovered from COVID-19.

V and J are TRBV12-3 or TRBV12-4 and TRBJ1-1, with a possible D match to TRBD1 (5 bases). The CDR3 length is 11 residues. The V end lost 3 bases, the J end lost 9 bases, and 8 bases lay between the germline ends. Here the CDR3 DNA reads TGTGCCAGCAGTTTGGGGGGGAAAGCTTTCTTT. Translated: CASSLGGKAFF.

On this clone itself: Other nucleotide sequences in the sample specify the same CDR3. CDR3 nucleotides: TGTGCCAGTAGTATCGGACTAGCGGGGACAGAGACCCAGTACTTC. Translated: CASSIGLAGTETQYF. This chain links TRBV19 with TRBJ2-5; 12 bases agree with TRBD2. CDR3 length equals 15 residues. Germline CDR1 LNHDA, CDR2 SQIVND (reference sequence). The junction had 3 bases not matched to a gene; V was cut back by 3 bases and J by 4 bases.

The genes are TRBV11-2 and TRBJ2-6, with unresolved D. V was trimmed by 1 base and J by 5 bases, leaving 9 bases between them. The CDR3 is 15 residues long. CDR1 SGHAT and CDR2 FQNNGV come from the germline V gene. The CDR3 DNA reads TGTGCCAGCAGCTTAGGAGCCGCCCGGGCCAACGTCCTGACTTTC. It encodes CASSLGAARANVLTF.

The rearrangement links TRBV14 to TRBJ1-5; no reliable D call. The CDR3 is made up of 12 amino acids. V dropped 5 bases and J dropped 5 bases, with 7 bases sitting between them. CDR1 is SGHDN, CDR2 FVKESK, per germline. The CDR3 nucleotides are TGTGCCAGCAGCTTGACTCATCAGCCCCAGCATTTT. It codes for CASSLTHQPQHF.

The chain combines TRBV19 with TRBJ2-7; TRBD2 agrees at 7 bases. The trim removed 1 base at V and 3 bases at J, leaving 0 bases unmatched. The CDR3 is 13 amino acids. Germline assignment: CDR1 LNHDA and CDR2 SQIVND (reference sequence). The CDR3 reads CASSIGEGYEQYF. In DNA form, the CDR3 reads TGTGCCAGTAGTATAGGGGAGGGCTACGAGCAGTACTTC.

The chain couples TRBV19 to TRBJ1-2; perhaps TRBD1 as D (5 bases). The germline V gene has CDR1 LNHDA and CDR2 SQIVND (reference sequence). This CDR3 region has 15 residues. Deletions cut 4 bases from V and 1 base from J, with 13 bases between. For the CDR3, the DNA is TGTGCCAGTAGTACCCTACAGGAGCTTAACTATGGCTACACCTTC. Protein sequence: CASSTLQELNYGYTF.

This clone is a singleton in its sample. V gene TRBV10-3 combines with J gene TRBJ1-5, with D tentatively TRBD1 (5 bases). Germline lookup yields CDR1 ENHRY and CDR2 SYGVKD. The V and J ends lost 0 bases and 9 bases respectively, with 12 bases between them. The CDR3 contains 14 residues. The CDR3 nucleotides read TGTGCCATCAGTGAGTCGGGAGGGGAGAGGCCCCAGCATTTT. Its protein product is CAISESGGERPQHF.

The chain couples TRBV18 to TRBJ2-5; D is unresolved. This CDR3 spans 14 amino acids. Germline CDR1 KGHSH, CDR2 LQKENI. V was cut by 2 bases and J by 2 bases, with 9 bases left in between. CDR3 sequence: CASSPNPGQETQYF. In nucleotides, the CDR3 is TGTGCCAGCTCACCAAACCCAGGTCAAGAGACCCAGTACTTC.

This clone was seen once. The chain links TRBV19 to TRBJ2-2, with 9 bases identical to TRBD2. CDR1 and CDR2 from the germline V gene are LNHDA and SQIVND (reference sequence). CDR3 size: 14 residues. Trimming removed 4 bases from V and 3 bases from J; junction bases left unmatched: 0. CDR3 loop: CASSKRGDTGELFF. The CDR3 region has the DNA TGTGCCAGTAGTAAGCGGGGGGACACCGGGGAGCTGTTTTTT.

V usage is TRBV15 and J usage is TRBJ2-7; possibly TRBD1 for D (6 bases). The germline gives CDR1 LNHNV, CDR2 YYDKDF (reference sequence). V gave up 0 bases and J gave up 2 bases, with 8 bases separating them. This CDR3 has 14 residues. CDR3 loop: CATSREAGAYEQYV. In nucleotides, the CDR3 is TGTGCCACCAGCAGAGAAGCAGGGGCCTACGAGCAGTACGTC.

This chain joins TRBV5-6 and TRBJ1-4; D not certain. CDR1 is SGHDT, CDR2 YYEEEE, per germline. Trimming cost V 0 bases and J 4 bases, with 7 bases left between them. This CDR3 has 14 residues. The CDR3, as DNA: TGTGCCAGCAGCTTGGCCGGAGTTAATGAAAAACTGTTTTTT. Protein product: CASSLAGVNEKLFF.

V and J are TRBV19 and TRBJ2-7; the D is unclear. There are 13 residues in the CDR3. The ends were cut back, 3 bases at V and 3 bases at J, with 9 bases in the middle. Germline CDR1 is LNHDA and CDR2 is SQIVND (reference sequence). The CDR3 nucleotides read TGTGCCAGTAGTATGGCCAGCGACTACGAGCAGTACTTC. Amino acid sequence: CASSMASDYEQYF. The full variable domain, rest sourced from reference TRBV19 and TRBJ2-7, is DGGITQSPKYLFRKEGQNVTLSCEQNLNHDAMYWYRQDPGQGLRLIYYSQIVNDFQKGDIAEGYSVSREKKESFPLTVTSAQKNPTAFYLCASSMASDYEQYFGPGTRLTVT.

The chain employs TRBV4-2 and TRBJ2-7; the match to TRBD1 covers 10 bases. Germline V gene sequence: CDR1 LGHNA, CDR2 YNFKEQ. V was clipped by 4 bases and J by 6 bases; unmatched bases: 3. This CDR3 spans 13 amino acids. CDR3 in DNA: TGTGCCAGCAGCCGACAGGGGGCGATCGAGCAGTACTTC. Translation gives CASSRQGAIEQYF.

This clone has a single count. The chain uses TRBV9 and TRBJ2-3; 9 bases fit TRBD2. CDR1 SGDLS and CDR2 YYNGEE come from the germline V gene. The CDR3 covers 15 residues. The trim removed 0 bases at V and 6 bases at J, leaving 5 bases unmatched. The CDR3 bases are TGTGCCAGCAGCGTAGGGCTAGCGGGGTCCGATACGCAGTATTTT. Its translation: CASSVGLAGSDTQYF.

This chain joins TRBV11-2 and TRBJ1-2, with a weak D call TRBD1 (6 bases). CDR3 length: 19 residues. The V end lost 0 bases, the J end lost 5 bases, and 25 bases lay between the germline ends. The germline V gene has CDR1 SGHAT and CDR2 FQNNGV. The CDR3 region is CASSLDRGTGQPRWYGYTF. The CDR3 DNA is TGTGCCAGCAGCTTAGATCGTGGAACAGGACAGCCTCGTTGGTATGGCTACACCTTC.

This clone was observed a single time. The V and J genes are TRBV6-1 and TRBJ1-5; D uncertain. Between the trimmed V and J ends, which lost 2 bases and 7 bases, there was a span of 6 bases. Germline CDR1 and CDR2: MNHNS and SASEGT. The CDR3 has 12 residues. The CDR3 DNA sequence: TGTGCCAGCAGTGAACGGGTCCAGCCCCAGCATTTT. Translated: CASSERVQPQHF.

The chain couples TRBV9 to TRBJ2-3, with a possible D match to TRBD2 (6 bases). The CDR3 covers 17 residues. V was pared by 4 bases and J by 2 bases, with 20 bases between. Germline V gives CDR1 SGDLS, CDR2 YYNGEE. In DNA, the CDR3 is TGTGCCAGCAGCCCGAGGCGGGGACTCTTGGACACAGATACGCAGTATTTT. Its protein is CASSPRRGLLDTDTQYF. The full variable domain, completed using reference TRBV9 and TRBJ2-3, is DSGVTQTPKHLITATGQRVTLRCSPRSGDLSVYWYQQSLDQGLQFLIQYYNGEERAKGNILERFSAQQFPDLHSELNLSSLELGDSALYFCASSPRRGLLDTDTQYFGPGTRLTVL.

The chain uses TRBV6-2 or TRBV6-3 and TRBJ2-7, with D possibly TRBD2 on 6 matching bases. The CDR3 consists of 18 residues. The ends were cut back, 2 bases at V and 0 bases at J, with 20 bases in the middle. CDR1 is MNHEY and CDR2 is SVGEGT in the germline V gene. The CDR3 bases are TGTGCCAGCAGTTACCCCGGAGGTAGACGGGGACTCTCCTACGAGCAGTACGTC. It translates to CASSYPGGRRGLSYEQYV.

This rearrangement joins TRBV11-2 to TRBJ2-5, with D perhaps matching TRBD2 (6 bases). V was trimmed by 3 bases and J by 7 bases, leaving 9 bases between them. The CDR3 contains 12 residues. CDR1 and CDR2 (germline): SGHAT, FQNNGV. CDR3 region: CASSFWGGTQYF. The CDR3 region has the DNA TGTGCCAGCAGCTTTTGGGGAGGGACCCAGTACTTC.

The V call is TRBV7-9, the J call TRBJ2-2; 7 bases match TRBD2. The CDR3 covers 14 residues. Germline assignment: CDR1 SEHNR and CDR2 FQNEAQ (reference sequence). V shed 3 bases, J shed 4 bases, and the junction held 2 bases outside the gene matches. This chain's CDR3 is CASSFGGGTGELFF. Written as DNA, the CDR3 is TGTGCCAGCAGCTTCGGCGGGGGCACCGGGGAGCTGTTTTTT.

The rearrangement uses TRBV18 and TRBJ2-3; D ambiguous. V dropped 0 bases and J dropped 4 bases, with 8 bases sitting between them. The CDR3 spans 14 residues. Germline assignment: CDR1 KGHSH and CDR2 LQKENI. CDR3: CASSPPALPDTQYF. In DNA form, the CDR3 reads TGTGCCAGCTCACCACCCGCGCTGCCAGATACGCAGTATTTT.

The chain uses TRBV19 and TRBJ1-2; no clear D. The CDR3 spans 14 residues. V was pared by 3 bases and J by 4 bases, with 12 bases between. CDR1 is LNHDA, CDR2 SQIVND, per germline (reference sequence). CDR3 DNA sequence: TGTGCCAGTAGTATCGGCGTTCGAGGCTATGGCTACACCTTC. As protein: CASSIGVRGYGYTF.

The CDR3 DNA reads TGCGCCAGCAGCAGACAACAGGGGATCAATTCACCCCTCCACTTT. It translates to CASSRQQGINSPLHF. The chain employs TRBV5-1 and TRBJ1-6; 7 bases agree with TRBD1. Germline-derived CDR1 and CDR2 are SGHRS and YFSETQ. The J segment lost 7 bases and the V segment lost 4 bases, leaving 8 bases of the junction unmatched. The CDR3 has 15 residues.

The chain is built from TRBV27 and TRBJ2-5; tentative D call: TRBD2 (6 bases). Germline CDR1 MNHEY, CDR2 SMNVEV (reference sequence). This CDR3 region has 15 residues. Trimming took 2 bases from V and 10 from J, leaving 20 bases between them. The CDR3 is CASSLAAGPALGQYF. CDR3 sequence (DNA): TGTGCCAGCAGTTTAGCTGCGGGGCCTGCGCTGGGCCAGTACTTC.

The chain links TRBV7-8 to TRBJ1-2, with TRBD1 identical over 8 bases. CDR1 is SGHVS, CDR2 FQNEAQ, per germline. The ends lost 5 bases at V and 4 bases at J; junction bases unmatched: 9. CDR3 length: 15 amino acids. The CDR3 here is CASSPGQAALYGYTF. The CDR3 DNA sequence: TGTGCCAGCAGCCCGGGACAGGCGGCCCTCTATGGCTACACCTTC.